A single sample gave rise to the 5 T cell receptor beta chains below, sequenced in a study of blood T cell repertoires in COVID-19. TCRdb keeps only in-frame clones here, not all; method: immunoSEQ multiplex PCR. The sample lists over 150,000 clones, around 85% seen once, with 0.6% to 0.65% in the top ten. The sequencing sample was made of peripheral blood. The source is a man aged 60 to 69 with COVID-19, enrolled during active disease.

The rearrangement links TRBV27 to TRBJ2-3; D call uncertain. The CDR3 loop spans 13 amino acids. Between the trimmed V and J ends, which lost 8 bases and 2 bases, there was a span of 11 bases. CDR1 and CDR2 from the germline V gene are MNHEY and SMNVEV (reference sequence). The CDR3: CASRSVVTDTQYF. The CDR3 region has the DNA TGTGCCAGCCGGAGCGTAGTCACAGATACGCAGTATTTT.

The CDR3 coding sequence is TGCGCCAGCAGCTTGGGACAGGAAGACTATGGCTACACCTTC. This translates into CASSLGQEDYGYTF. The chain joins TRBV5-1 to TRBJ1-2, with D possibly being TRBD1 (6 bases). V was cut by 0 bases and J by 3 bases, with 9 bases left in between. Germline V gives CDR1 SGHRS, CDR2 YFSETQ. The CDR3 is made up of 14 amino acids.

This rearrangement joins TRBV28 to TRBJ1-2; 7 nucleotides line up with TRBD1. Germline V gene lookup returns CDR1 MDHEN and CDR2 SYDVKM. The CDR3 spans 15 residues. Trimming took 6 bases from V and 0 from J; bases not matched to a gene: 7. This CDR3 is CASSSTGIANYGYTF. CDR3 sequence (DNA): TGTGCCAGCAGCTCGACAGGGATAGCTAACTATGGCTACACCTTC.

The chain employs TRBV21-1 and TRBJ2-7; the table's D call, TRBD2, has no DNA check behind it. TRBV21-1 counts as a pseudogene. CDR3 length: 16 amino acids. The CDR3 is CASSNPRGVSSYEQYF. Here the CDR3 DNA reads TGTGCCAGCAGCAACCCGCGGGGGGTTAGCTCCTACGAGCAGTACTTC.

This clone showed up just a few times. This chain joins TRBV19 and TRBJ1-6; D is ambiguous. The CDR3 is 12 residues long. Per germline, CDR1 LNHDA and CDR2 SQIVND (reference sequence). V dropped 5 bases and J dropped 9 bases, with 8 bases sitting between them. In DNA, the CDR3 is TGTGCCAGTAGTTACATTTCTTCACCCCTCCACTTT. Its protein is CASSYISSPLHF.